Shown below are 7 T cell receptor beta chains from a single sample sequenced in a study of blood T cell repertoires in COVID-19 (dated by TCRdb to the early 2020s). Libraries came from the immunoSEQ multiplex PCR assay. TCRdb mirrors the immuneACCESS table, restricted to in-frame sequences. Some clones are absent from its copies; in checked studies, under half trace to an unresolved V gene, and the reason for the others is unknown. For this sample there are around 230,000 clones; 75% to 85% appear just once. Jointly, the top ten make up roughly 12% of the sample. Sequencing input: peripheral blood. The receptors stem from a woman aged 60-75 years with active or convalescent COVID-19.

The chain is built from TRBV11-3 and TRBJ2-2; 10 nucleotides align to TRBD2. Per the germline V gene, CDR1 is SGHNT and CDR2 is YENEEA. The V and J ends lost 1 base and 1 base, in that order; junction bases with no gene match: 6. The CDR3 length is 18 residues. The DNA for the CDR3 is TGTGCCAGCAGCTTAGTTACTAGCGGGGACTGGAACACCGGGGAGCTGTTTTTT. Its translation is CASSLVTSGDWNTGELFF.

The chain links TRBV3-1 (or the pseudogene TRBV3-2) to TRBJ2-5; TRBD2 matches at 13 bases. The length of the CDR3 is 18 residues. Losses at the gene ends were 3 bases for V and 0 bases for J; bases not matched to a gene: 7. Germline loops: CDR1 LGHDT, CDR2 YNNKEL (reference sequence). CDR3 nucleotide sequence: TGTGCCAGCAGCCACGGACTAGCGGGGGCCTTGTACCAAGAGACCCAGTACTTC. Its translation is CASSHGLAGALYQETQYF.

This chain connects TRBV19 to TRBJ1-6; 7 positions agree with TRBD1. V shed 0 bases, J shed 9 bases, and the junction held 5 bases outside the gene matches. Germline CDR1 and CDR2: LNHDA and SQIVND (reference sequence). The CDR3 contains 15 residues. This CDR3 is CASSIERQGGSPLHF. The CDR3 DNA follows: TGTGCCAGTAGTATAGAGCGGCAGGGGGGTTCACCCCTCCACTTT.

The chain combines TRBV11-2 with TRBJ1-2; 9 bases agree with TRBD1. Germline CDR1 SGHAT, CDR2 FQNNGV. The CDR3 extends over 16 amino acids. Trimming at V came to 4 bases and at J to 4 bases, leaving 10 bases not matched to a gene. The DNA of the CDR3 is TGTGCCAGCAGCTCACGGCGGACAGGGGAGGGCTATGGCTACACCTTC. Residues: CASSSRRTGEGYGYTF.

This clone has more than one count but fewer than ten. The genes are TRBV9 and TRBJ1-4; a weak D match, TRBD1 (6 bases). The CDR3 is 16 residues long. V was shortened by 3 bases and J by 3 bases, with 15 bases between the two germline ends. The germline V gene encodes CDR1 SGDLS and CDR2 YYNGEE. This CDR3 is CASSANQGTANEKLFF. The CDR3 coding sequence is TGTGCCAGCAGCGCCAATCAGGGGACGGCTAATGAAAAACTGTTTTTT.

CDR3 residues: CASSEVGRGRSYEQYF. For the CDR3, the DNA is TGTGCCAGCAGTGAAGTTGGCAGGGGGAGGTCCTACGAGCAGTACTTC. J is TRBJ2-7 and V is TRBV6-1; the D gene is possibly TRBD1 (7 bases). CDR1 is MNHNS and CDR2 is SASEGT in the germline V gene. V was clipped by 1 base and J by 1 base, with 14 bases between them. This CDR3 has 16 residues.

This rearrangement joins TRBV6-5 to TRBJ2-7, with TRBD1 identical over 11 bases. Germline V gives CDR1 MNHEY, CDR2 SVGAGI. The CDR3 loop spans 15 amino acids. The junction had 8 bases not matched to a gene; V was cut back by 7 bases and J by 3 bases. CDR3 in DNA: TGTGCCAGCAATCGGGGACAGGGGGAGAGCTACGAGCAGTACTTC. This codes for CASNRGQGESYEQYF.